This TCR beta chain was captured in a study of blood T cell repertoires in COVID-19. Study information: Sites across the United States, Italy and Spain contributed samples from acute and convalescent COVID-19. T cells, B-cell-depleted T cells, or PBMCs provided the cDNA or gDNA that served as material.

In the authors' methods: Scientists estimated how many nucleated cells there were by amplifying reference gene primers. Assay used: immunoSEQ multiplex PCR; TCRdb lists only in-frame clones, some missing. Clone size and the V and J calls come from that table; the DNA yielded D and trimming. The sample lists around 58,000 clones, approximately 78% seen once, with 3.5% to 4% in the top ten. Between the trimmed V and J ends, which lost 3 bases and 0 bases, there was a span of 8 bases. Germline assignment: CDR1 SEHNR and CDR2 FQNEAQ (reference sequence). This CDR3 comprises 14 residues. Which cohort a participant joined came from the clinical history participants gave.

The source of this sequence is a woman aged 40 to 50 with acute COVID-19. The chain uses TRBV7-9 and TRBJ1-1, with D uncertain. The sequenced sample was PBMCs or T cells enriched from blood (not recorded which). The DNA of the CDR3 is TGTGCCAGCAGCTTCCATAGTTTGAACACTGAAGCTTTCTTT. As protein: CASSFHSLNTEAFF.